A single sample is the source of the 9 T cell receptor beta chains below, sequenced in a study of T cells in tuberculosis. Time point noted: new active TB diagnosis, blood taken before or within 7 days of starting treatment. Sequencing was performed with immunoSEQ multiplex PCR; in TCRdb, only in-frame clones are kept and a portion is missing. The profile shows about 30,000 clones, around 90% of them singletons. Sample: PBMCs, taken at tuberculosis diagnosis. The source of these receptors is an adult with tuberculosis.

The genes are TRBV5-6 and TRBJ1-5, with D uncertain. V was pared by 3 bases and J by 4 bases, with 8 bases between. Germline V gene sequence: CDR1 SGHDT, CDR2 YYEEEE. The CDR3 runs 13 residues. DNA for the CDR3: TGTGCCAGCAGCTCTGGGCCAAATCAGCCCCAGCATTTT. Amino acids: CASSSGPNQPQHF.

The rearrangement uses TRBV7-8 and TRBJ2-1; TRBD1 aligns across 7 bases. The CDR3 contains 17 residues. The V segment lost 0 bases and the J segment 4 bases; nucleotides outside the gene matches: 9. The germline V gene encodes CDR1 SGHVS and CDR2 FQNEAQ. The CDR3, as DNA: TGTGCCAGCAGCTTAGCCGAGGGAAGGGGGCCGTACAATGAGCAGTTCTTC. Translation: CASSLAEGRGPYNEQFF.

The sample holds one count of this clone. The rearrangement links TRBV19 to TRBJ2-3, with 8 nucleotides matching TRBD2. This CDR3 spans 16 amino acids. J was trimmed by 0 bases and V by 3 bases; bases with no gene match: 5. Per the germline V gene, CDR1 is LNHDA and CDR2 is SQIVND (reference sequence). The CDR3 region is CASSIYRGGSTDTQYF. In DNA form, the CDR3 reads TGTGCCAGTAGTATTTATCGGGGGGGAAGCACAGATACGCAGTATTTT. The full variable domain, rest sourced from reference TRBV19 and TRBJ2-3, is DGGITQSPKYLFRKEGQNVTLSCEQNLNHDAMYWYRQDPGQGLRLIYYSQIVNDFQKGDIAEGYSVSREKKESFPLTVTSAQKNPTAFYLCASSIYRGGSTDTQYFGPGTRLTVL.

The chain carries TRBV28 and TRBJ1-1, with a tentative D call TRBD1 (5 bases). Germline V gives CDR1 MDHEN, CDR2 SYDVKM. V was trimmed by 3 bases and J by 3 bases, leaving 14 bases between them. The CDR3 sequence is 15 residues long. Written as DNA, the CDR3 is TGTGCCAGCAGTTTGGGGCGCCTAAGGGACACTGAAGCTTTCTTT. Its protein product is CASSLGRLRDTEAFF.

The chain couples TRBV19 to TRBJ1-2; 12 bases fit TRBD1. From germline, CDR1 is LNHDA and CDR2 SQIVND (reference sequence). V trimming: 8 bases; J trimming: 7 bases; junction bases outside the gene matches: 8. This CDR3 is 14 amino acids long. The CDR3: CASGPGQGAGGYTF. CDR3 in DNA: TGTGCCAGTGGGCCGGGACAGGGGGCCGGTGGCTACACCTTC.

The gene calls are TRBV25-1 and TRBJ1-1; TRBD1 matches 12 bases. CDR3 length equals 15 residues. Germline assignment: CDR1 MGHDK and CDR2 SYGVNS. Trimming removed 4 bases from V and 7 bases from J; junction bases left unmatched: 7. CDR3 protein: CASSARDRGRGEAFF. The CDR3 DNA sequence: TGTGCCAGCAGTGCCCGGGACAGGGGGCGGGGTGAAGCTTTCTTT.

The rearrangement joins TRBV19 to TRBJ2-7; TRBD2 agrees at 7 bases. The germline V gene has CDR1 LNHDA and CDR2 SQIVND (reference sequence). The CDR3 sequence is 13 residues long. V was pared by 1 base and J by 6 bases, with 3 bases of the junction left unmatched. The CDR3 loop is CASSIVAGVEQYF. The DNA of the CDR3 is TGTGCCAGTAGTATAGTTGCGGGGGTCGAGCAGTACTTC.

The J gene is TRBJ1-3, the V gene TRBV14; 7 bases align to TRBD1. With 4 bases clipped from V and 1 base from J, the junction kept 16 bases outside the gene matches. The CDR3 contains 19 residues. Looked up from germline, CDR1 is SGHDN and CDR2 is FVKESK. The CDR3 nucleotides read TGTGCCAGCAGCCTCCAGTCCGGGACAGCCCGCGGTTCTGGAAACACCATATATTTT. Protein sequence: CASSLQSGTARGSGNTIYF.

The chain carries TRBV28 and TRBJ2-7; 9 nucleotides align to TRBD1. The CDR3 contains 15 residues. The J segment lost 0 bases and the V segment lost 6 bases, leaving 6 bases of the junction unmatched. Germline V gene lookup returns CDR1 MDHEN and CDR2 SYDVKM. This CDR3 is CASSTQGASSYEQYF. The DNA of the CDR3 is TGTGCCAGCAGCACACAGGGGGCGAGCTCCTACGAGCAGTACTTC.